The 2 T cell receptor beta chains below all came from one sample that was sequenced in a study of blood T cell repertoires in COVID-19. TCRdb's copy holds only in-frame clones and misses some; the assay was immunoSEQ multiplex PCR. The table lists some 300,000 clones, 85% to 90% of them singletons. What was sequenced was PBMCs or T cells enriched from blood (not recorded which). These receptors were collected from a woman aged 50 to 65 who had been exposed to COVID-19.

The genes are TRBV2 and TRBJ1-2; the D is unclear. The CDR3 consists of 12 residues. The germline V gene encodes CDR1 SNHLY and CDR2 FYNNEI. Trimming took 7 bases from V and 4 from J, leaving 10 bases between them. DNA of the CDR3: TGTGCCAGCACGGAGGGTCGCTATGGCTACACCTTC. Translated: CASTEGRYGYTF.

The chain carries TRBV9 and TRBJ2-3; 8 bases are shared with TRBD2. V shed 0 bases, J shed 4 bases, and the junction held 4 bases outside the gene matches. CDR1 SGDLS and CDR2 YYNGEE come from the germline V gene. CDR3 length: 15 amino acids. This CDR3 reads CASSVGLASADTQYF. In DNA form, the CDR3 reads TGTGCCAGCAGCGTAGGACTAGCGAGTGCAGATACGCAGTATTTT.